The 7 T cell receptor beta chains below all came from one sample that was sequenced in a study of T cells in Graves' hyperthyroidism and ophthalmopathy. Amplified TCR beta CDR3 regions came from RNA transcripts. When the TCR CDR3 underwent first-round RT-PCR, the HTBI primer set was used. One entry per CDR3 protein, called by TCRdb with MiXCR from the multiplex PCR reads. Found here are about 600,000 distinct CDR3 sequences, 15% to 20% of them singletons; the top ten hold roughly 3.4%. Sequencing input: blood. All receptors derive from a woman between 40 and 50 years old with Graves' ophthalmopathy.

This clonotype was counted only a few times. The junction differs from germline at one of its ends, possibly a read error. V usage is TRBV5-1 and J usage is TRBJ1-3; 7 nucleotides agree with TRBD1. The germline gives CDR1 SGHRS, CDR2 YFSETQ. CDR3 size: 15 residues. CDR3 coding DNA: TGCGCCAGCAGCTCTGGGACAGACTCTGGAGACACCATATATTTT. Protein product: CASSSGTDSGDTIYF.

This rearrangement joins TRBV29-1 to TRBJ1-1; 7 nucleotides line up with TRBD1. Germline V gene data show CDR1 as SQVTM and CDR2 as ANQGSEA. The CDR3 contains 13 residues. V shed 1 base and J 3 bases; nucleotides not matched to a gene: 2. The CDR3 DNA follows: TGCAGCGTTGAAGTGCAGGGGGACACTGAAGCTTTCTTT. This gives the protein CSVEVQGDTEAFF.

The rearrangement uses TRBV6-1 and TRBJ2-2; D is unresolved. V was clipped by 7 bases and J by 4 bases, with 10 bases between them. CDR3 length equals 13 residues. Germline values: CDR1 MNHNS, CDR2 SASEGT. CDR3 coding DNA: TGTGCCAGCACGACTTCCATCACCGGGGAGCTGTTTTTT. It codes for CASTTSITGELFF.

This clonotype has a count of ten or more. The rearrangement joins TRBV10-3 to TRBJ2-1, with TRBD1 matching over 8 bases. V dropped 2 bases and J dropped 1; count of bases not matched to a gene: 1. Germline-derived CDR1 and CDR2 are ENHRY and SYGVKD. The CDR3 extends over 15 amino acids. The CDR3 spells CAISEDRGSYNEQFF. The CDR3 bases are TGTGCCATCAGTGAGGACAGGGGATCCTACAATGAGCAGTTCTTC.

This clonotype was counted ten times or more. The CDR3 loop is CAVCRDSYSPLHF. The CDR3 bases are TGTGCCGTGTGTAGGGACAGCTATTCACCCCTCCACTTT. J is TRBJ1-6 and V is TRBV2, with 7 positions matching TRBD1. The CDR3 totals 13 residues. Germline values: CDR1 SNHLY, CDR2 FYNNEI. V shed 11 bases, J shed 8 bases, and the junction held 9 bases outside the gene matches. Supplemented by reference TRBV2 and TRBJ1-6, the full variable domain reads EPEVTQTPSHQVTQMGQEVILRCVPISNHLYFYWYRQILGQKVEFLVSFYNNEISEKSEIFDDQFSVERPDGSNFTLKIRSTKLEDSAMYFCAVCRDSYSPLHFGNGTRLTVT.

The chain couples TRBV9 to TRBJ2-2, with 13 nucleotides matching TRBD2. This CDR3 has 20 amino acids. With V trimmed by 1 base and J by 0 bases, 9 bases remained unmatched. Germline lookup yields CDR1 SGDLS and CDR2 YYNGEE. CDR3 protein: CASSVSRLAGGVSNTGELFF. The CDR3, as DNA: TGTGCCAGCAGCGTATCCCGACTAGCGGGAGGAGTGTCGAACACCGGGGAGCTGTTTTTT.

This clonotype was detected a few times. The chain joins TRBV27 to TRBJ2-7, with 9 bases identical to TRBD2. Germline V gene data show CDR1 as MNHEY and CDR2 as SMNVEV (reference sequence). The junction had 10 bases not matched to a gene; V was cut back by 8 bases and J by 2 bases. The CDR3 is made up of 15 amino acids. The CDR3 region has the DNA TGTGCCAGCTATTCCGGACTAGCGCCAACCTACGAGCAGTACTTC. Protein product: CASYSGLAPTYEQYF.